This T cell receptor beta chain was recovered during a study of cytomegalovirus exposure and HLA in healthy donors. Notes on the study in general: Specificity for CMV antigens was confirmed in vitro for a few of the CMV-associated chains.

Worth noting for this clone: Its antigen is not known.

PCR primers comprised 60 Vbeta and 13 Jbeta primers. TCRdb's copy holds only in-frame clones and misses some; the assay was immunoSEQ multiplex PCR. The sample consists of some 130,000 clones, approximately 73% of them appearing once. The TCR originated in a woman aged 40-49 years in good health and CMV-seronegative. Sequenced input: PBMCs.

CDR3: CASTPRRGSLTDTQYF. In nucleotides, the CDR3 is TGTGCCAGCACCCCTCGGCGGGGCAGCCTCACAGATACGCAGTATTTT. The chain recombines TRBV6-8 with TRBJ2-3, with D possibly TRBD2 on 6 matching bases. The CDR3 is made up of 16 amino acids. Germline V CDR1 and CDR2: MNHGY, SAAAGT. The V end lost 7 bases, the J end lost 2 bases, and 19 bases lay between the germline ends.